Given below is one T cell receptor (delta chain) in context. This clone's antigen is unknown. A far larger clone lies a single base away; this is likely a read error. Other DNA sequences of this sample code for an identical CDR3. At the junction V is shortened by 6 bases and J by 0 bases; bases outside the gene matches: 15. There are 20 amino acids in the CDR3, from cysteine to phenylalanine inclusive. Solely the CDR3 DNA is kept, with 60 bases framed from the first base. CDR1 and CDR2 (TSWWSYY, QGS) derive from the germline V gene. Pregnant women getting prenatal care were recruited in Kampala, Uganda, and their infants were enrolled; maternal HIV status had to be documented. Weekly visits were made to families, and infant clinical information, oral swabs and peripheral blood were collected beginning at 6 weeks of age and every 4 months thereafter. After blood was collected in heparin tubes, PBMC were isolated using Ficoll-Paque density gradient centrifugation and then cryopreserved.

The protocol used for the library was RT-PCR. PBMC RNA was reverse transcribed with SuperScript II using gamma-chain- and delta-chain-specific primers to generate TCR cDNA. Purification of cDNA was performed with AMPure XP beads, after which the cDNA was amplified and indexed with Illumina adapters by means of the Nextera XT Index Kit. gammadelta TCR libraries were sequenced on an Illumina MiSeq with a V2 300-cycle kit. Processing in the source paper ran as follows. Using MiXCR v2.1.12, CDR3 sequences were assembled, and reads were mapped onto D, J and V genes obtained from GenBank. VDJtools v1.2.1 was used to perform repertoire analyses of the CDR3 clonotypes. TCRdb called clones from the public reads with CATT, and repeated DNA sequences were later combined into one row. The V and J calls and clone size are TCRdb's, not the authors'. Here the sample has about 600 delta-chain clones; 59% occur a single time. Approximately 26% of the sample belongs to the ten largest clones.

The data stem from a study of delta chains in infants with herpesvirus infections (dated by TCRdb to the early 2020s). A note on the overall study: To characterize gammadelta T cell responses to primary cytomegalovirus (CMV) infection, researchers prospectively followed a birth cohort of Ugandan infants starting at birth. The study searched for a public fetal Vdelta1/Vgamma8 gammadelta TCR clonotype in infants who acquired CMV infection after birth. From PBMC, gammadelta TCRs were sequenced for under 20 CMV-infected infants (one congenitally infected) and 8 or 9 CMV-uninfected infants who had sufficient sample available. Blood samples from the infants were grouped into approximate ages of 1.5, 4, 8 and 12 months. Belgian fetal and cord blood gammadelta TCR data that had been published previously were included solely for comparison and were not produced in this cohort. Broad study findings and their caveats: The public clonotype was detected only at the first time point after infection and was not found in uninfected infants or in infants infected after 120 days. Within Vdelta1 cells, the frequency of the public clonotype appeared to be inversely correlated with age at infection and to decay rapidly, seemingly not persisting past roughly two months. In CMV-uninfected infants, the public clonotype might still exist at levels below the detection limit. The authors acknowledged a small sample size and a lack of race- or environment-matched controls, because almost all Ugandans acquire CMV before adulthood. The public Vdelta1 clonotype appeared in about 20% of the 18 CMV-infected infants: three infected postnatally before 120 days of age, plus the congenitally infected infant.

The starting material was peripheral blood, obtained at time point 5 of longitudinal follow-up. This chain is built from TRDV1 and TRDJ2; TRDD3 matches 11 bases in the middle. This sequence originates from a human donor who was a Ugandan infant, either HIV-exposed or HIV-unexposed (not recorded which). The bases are TGTGCTCTTGGAGAAGATCCTATCTGGGGGATACCTCCTTTGACAGCACAACTCTTCTTT. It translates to CALGEDPIWGIPPLTAQLFF.